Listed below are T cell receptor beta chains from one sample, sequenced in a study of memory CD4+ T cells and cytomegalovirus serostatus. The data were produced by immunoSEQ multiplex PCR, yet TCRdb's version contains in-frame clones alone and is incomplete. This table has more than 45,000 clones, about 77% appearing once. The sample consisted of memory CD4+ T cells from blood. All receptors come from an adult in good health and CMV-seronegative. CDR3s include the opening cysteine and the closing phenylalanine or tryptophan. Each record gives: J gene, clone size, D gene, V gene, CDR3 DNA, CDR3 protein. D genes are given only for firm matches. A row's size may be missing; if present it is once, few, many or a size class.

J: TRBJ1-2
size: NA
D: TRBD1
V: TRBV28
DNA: TGTGCCAGCAGGATGGACAGGCAGAACTATGGCTACACCTTC
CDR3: CASRMDRQNYGYTF

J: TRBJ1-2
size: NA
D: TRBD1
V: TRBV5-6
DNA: TGTGCCAGCAGCGGCTGGACAGGGGGGAACAACTATGGCTACACCTTC
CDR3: CASSGWTGGNNYGYTF

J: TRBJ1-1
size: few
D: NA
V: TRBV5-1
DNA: TGCGCCAGCAGCTCCGACGGGTCCGGGGTCACTGAAGCTTTCTTT
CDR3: CASSSDGSGVTEAFF

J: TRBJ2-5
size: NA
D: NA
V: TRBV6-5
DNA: TGTGCCAGCAGCTCCTCCACAGGTCAAGAGACCCAGTACTTC
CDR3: CASSSSTGQETQYF

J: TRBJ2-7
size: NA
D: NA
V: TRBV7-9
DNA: TGTGCCAGCAGCTTTGCAGTAAACTACGAGCAGTACTTC
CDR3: CASSFAVNYEQYF

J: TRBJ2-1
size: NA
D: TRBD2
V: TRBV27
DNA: TGTGCCAGCAGTTTAGGAAGGTGGAGCGGGAGGGGGCAGCCTGAGCAGTTCTTC
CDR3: CASSLGRWSGRGQPEQFF

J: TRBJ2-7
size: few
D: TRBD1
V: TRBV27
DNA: TGTGCCAGCAGGGGACAGGGCAGGGGCGAGCAGTACTTC
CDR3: CASRGQGRGEQYF

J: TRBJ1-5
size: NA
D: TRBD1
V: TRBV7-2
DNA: TGTGCCAGCAGCTCACAGGGGGCTGGCAATCAGCCCCAGCATTTT
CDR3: CASSSQGAGNQPQHF

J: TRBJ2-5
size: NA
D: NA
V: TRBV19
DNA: TGTGCCAGTATGAGAGGTGGGGTGAGGGGAGAGACCCAGTACTTC
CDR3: CASMRGGVRGETQYF

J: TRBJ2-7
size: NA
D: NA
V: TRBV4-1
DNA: TGCGCCAGCAGCCCACACCCAATGACCCCCTACGAGCAGTACTTC
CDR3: CASSPHPMTPYEQYF

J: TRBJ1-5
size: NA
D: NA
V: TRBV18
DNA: TGTGCCAGCTCTCCCGGGTCCCATACTCGGGAGCCCCAGCATTTT
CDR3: CASSPGSHTREPQHF

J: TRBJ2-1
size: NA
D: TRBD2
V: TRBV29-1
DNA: TGCAGCGTTGAAGTTGGGACTAGCGGGGGGCGCGGGCAGTTCTTC
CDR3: CSVEVGTSGGRGQFF

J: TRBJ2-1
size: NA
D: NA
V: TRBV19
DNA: TGTGCCAGTAGTATTAATCGGGCGGCTCTCGACAATGAGCAGTTCTTC
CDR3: CASSINRAALDNEQFF

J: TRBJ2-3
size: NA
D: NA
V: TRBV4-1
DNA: TGCGCCAGCAGCCAAGTCAACCTGGTCAGCACAGATACGCAGTATTTT
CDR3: CASSQVNLVSTDTQYF

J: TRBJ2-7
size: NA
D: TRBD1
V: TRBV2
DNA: TGTGCCAGCAGTGGACAGGGTTACGAGCAGTACTTC
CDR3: CASSGQGYEQYF

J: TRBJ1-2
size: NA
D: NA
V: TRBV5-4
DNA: TGTGCCAGCAGCTTGGTGGGGGGCGCGCGGGGCTACACCTTC
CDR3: CASSLVGGARGYTF

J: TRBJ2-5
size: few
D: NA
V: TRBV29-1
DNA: TGCAGCGTTGAGGTGACATACGGGGACGAGACCCAGTACTTC
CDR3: CSVEVTYGDETQYF

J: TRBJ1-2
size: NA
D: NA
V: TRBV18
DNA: TGTGCCAGCTCACCACCGGGCAGGATAAACTATGGCTACACCTTC
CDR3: CASSPPGRINYGYTF